This TCR beta chain derives from a study of cytomegalovirus exposure and HLA in healthy donors. This CDR3 is built from 17 residues. Germline-derived CDR1 and CDR2 are MGHRA and YSYEKL. V was clipped by 4 bases and J by 6 bases; unmatched bases: 10. The study, taken as a whole, reports: Later analysis showed most CMV-associated TCR beta chains appearing HLA-restricted. A previous analysis found most TCR beta V segments productive roughly 90% or roughly 30% of the time. The study assumed roughly uniform donor sequencing depth for presence/absence analyses.

The primer mix had 60 Vbeta and 13 Jbeta primers. Libraries were prepared by immunoSEQ multiplex PCR; TCRdb keeps only in-frame clonotypes and omits some of them. The table lists about 190,000 clones, around 86% of them singletons. Turning to this clone: Its antigen is still unknown.

Sequencing was performed on PBMCs. The chain couples TRBV4-1 to TRBJ1-4, with 11 bases identical to TRBD1. The sequence was obtained from a man in his thirties or forties in good health and CMV-seronegative. The CDR3 nucleotides are TGCGCCAGCAGCCGAGGGACAGGGGGGACCGGGGATGAAAAACTGTTTTTT. It yields the protein CASSRGTGGTGDEKLFF.